This section outlines one T cell receptor (beta chain) sequence together with its context. The antigen is not known. This sample is drawn from a study of prognosis after radiotherapy for stage I lung cancer. By two-round multiplex PCR, the TCR beta CDR3 was amplified from genomic DNA. Each TRBV and TRBJ gene had its own primer in the first PCR round. One entry per CDR3 protein results from TCRdb running MiXCR on the multiplex PCR reads. The profile shows about 16,000 distinct CDR3 sequences, around 42% of them singletons. Germline CDR1 and CDR2: LNHDA and SQIVND (reference sequence). J was trimmed by 6 bases and V by 0 bases; bases with no gene match: 6. The CDR3 runs to 16 residues. Overall study results and limits: Patients with metastases reportedly showed TRBV and TRBJ gene usage that differed from patients without metastases.

This receptor was obtained from a donor over 45 with non-small cell lung cancer. The chain carries TRBV19 and TRBJ2-1, with TRBD2 matching over 9 bases. This sample comprised PBMCs, obtained before or after stereotactic body radiation therapy (not recorded which). DNA of the CDR3: TGTGCCAGTAGTATAGATCGACTAGCGGTGTGCAATGAGCAGTTCTTC. It yields the protein CASSIDRLAVCNEQFF.